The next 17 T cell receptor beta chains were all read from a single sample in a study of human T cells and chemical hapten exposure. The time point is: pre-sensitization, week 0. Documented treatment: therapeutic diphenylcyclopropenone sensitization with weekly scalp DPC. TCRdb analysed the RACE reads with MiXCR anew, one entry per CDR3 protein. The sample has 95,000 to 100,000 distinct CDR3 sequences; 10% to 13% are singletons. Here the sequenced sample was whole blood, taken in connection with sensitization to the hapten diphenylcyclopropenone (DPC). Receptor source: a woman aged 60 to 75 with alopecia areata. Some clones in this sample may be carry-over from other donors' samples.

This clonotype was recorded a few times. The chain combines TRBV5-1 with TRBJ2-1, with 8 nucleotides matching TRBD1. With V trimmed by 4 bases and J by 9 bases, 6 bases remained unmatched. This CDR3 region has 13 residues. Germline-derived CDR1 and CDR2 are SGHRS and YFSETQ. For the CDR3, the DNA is TGCGCCAGCAGCGCGAGACAGGGGATTGAGCAGTTCTTC. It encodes CASSARQGIEQFF. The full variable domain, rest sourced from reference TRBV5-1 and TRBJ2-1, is KAGVTQTPRYLIKTRGQQVTLSCSPISGHRSVSWYQQTPGQGLQFLFEYFSETQRNKGNFPGRFSGRQFSNSRSEMNVSTLELGDSALYLCASSARQGIEQFFGPGTRLTVL.

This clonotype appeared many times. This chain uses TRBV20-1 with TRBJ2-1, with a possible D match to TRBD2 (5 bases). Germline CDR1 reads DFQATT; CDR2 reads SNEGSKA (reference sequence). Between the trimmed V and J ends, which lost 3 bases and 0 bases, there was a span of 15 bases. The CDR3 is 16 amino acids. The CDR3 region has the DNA TGCAGTGCTAGCACATTCCTCCGGGGCTCCTACAATGAGCAGTTCTTC. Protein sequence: CSASTFLRGSYNEQFF.

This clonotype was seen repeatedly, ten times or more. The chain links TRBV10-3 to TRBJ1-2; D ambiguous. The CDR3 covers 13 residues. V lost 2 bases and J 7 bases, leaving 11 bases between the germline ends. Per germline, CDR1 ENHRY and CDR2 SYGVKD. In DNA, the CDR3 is TGTGCCATCAGTGAGGCTCAGCCAAGTGGCTACACCTTC. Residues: CAISEAQPSGYTF.

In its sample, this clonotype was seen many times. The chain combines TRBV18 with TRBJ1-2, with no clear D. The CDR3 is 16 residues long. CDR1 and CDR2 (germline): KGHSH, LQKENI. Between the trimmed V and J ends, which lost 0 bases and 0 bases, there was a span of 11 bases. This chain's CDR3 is CASSPPSGPPNYGYTF. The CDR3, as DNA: TGTGCCAGCTCACCACCCTCGGGTCCCCCTAACTATGGCTACACCTTC. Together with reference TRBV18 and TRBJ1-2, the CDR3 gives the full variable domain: NAGVMQNPRHLVRRRGQEARLRCSPMKGHSHVYWYRQLPEEGLKFMVYLQKENIIDESGMPKERFSAEFPKEGPSILRIQQVVRGDSAAYFCASSPPSGPPNYGYTFGSGTRLTVV.

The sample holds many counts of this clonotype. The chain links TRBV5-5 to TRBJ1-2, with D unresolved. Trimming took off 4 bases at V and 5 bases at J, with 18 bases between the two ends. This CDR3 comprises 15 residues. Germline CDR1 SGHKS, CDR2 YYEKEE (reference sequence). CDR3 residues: CASSPQGPYGYGYTF. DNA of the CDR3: TGTGCCAGCAGCCCTCAAGGGCCCTATGGATATGGCTACACCTTC. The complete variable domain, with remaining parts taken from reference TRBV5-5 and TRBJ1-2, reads DAGVTQSPTHLIKTRGQQVTLRCSPISGHKSVSWYQQVLGQGPQFIFQYYEKEERGRGNFPDRFSARQFPNYSSELNVNALLLGDSALYLCASSPQGPYGYGYTFGSGTRLTVV.

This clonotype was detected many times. This CDR3 is CASSLAWAAVNSPLHF. The CDR3 coding sequence is TGCGCCAGCAGCTTGGCCTGGGCAGCGGTTAATTCACCCCTCCACTTT. This sequence joins TRBV5-1 and TRBJ1-6; no firm D call. The CDR3 is 16 amino acids. With 0 bases removed from V and 6 bases from J, the gap between germline ends came to 13 bases. The germline CDR1 and CDR2 sequences are SGHRS and YFSETQ.

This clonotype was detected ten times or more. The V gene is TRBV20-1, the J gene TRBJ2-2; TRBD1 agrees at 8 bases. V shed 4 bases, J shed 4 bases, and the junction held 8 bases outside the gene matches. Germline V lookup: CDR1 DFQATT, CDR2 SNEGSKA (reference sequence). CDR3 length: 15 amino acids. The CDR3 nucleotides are TGCAGTGCTACCCGACAGGGGCTAAGCACCGGGGAGCTGTTTTTT. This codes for CSATRQGLSTGELFF.

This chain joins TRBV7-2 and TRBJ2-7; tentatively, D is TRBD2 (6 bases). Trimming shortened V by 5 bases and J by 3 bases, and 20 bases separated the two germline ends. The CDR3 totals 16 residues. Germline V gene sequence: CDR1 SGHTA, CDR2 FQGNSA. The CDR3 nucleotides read TGTGCCAGCAGCACCAACCGGGGCGTCGGGGGCTACGAGCAGTACTTC. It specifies CASSTNRGVGGYEQYF.

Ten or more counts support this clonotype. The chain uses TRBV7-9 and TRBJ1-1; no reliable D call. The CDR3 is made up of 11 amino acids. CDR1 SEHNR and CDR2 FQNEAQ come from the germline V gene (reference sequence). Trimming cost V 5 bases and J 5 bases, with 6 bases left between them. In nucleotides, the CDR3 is TGTGCCAGCAGCCGCTTGACTGAAGCTTTCTTT. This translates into CASSRLTEAFF.

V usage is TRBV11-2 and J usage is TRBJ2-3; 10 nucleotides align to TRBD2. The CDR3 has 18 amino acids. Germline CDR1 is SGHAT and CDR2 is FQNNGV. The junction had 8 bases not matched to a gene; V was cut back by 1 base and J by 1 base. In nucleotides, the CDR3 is TGTGCCAGCAGCTTAGTCCCAGCGGGAGGGCCGGGCACAGATACGCAGTATTTT. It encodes CASSLVPAGGPGTDTQYF.

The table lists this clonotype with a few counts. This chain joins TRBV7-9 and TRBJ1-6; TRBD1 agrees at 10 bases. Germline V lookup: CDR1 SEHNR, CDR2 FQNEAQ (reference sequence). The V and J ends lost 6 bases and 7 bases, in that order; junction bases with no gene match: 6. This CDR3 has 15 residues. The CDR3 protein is CASSWDRGGNSPLHF. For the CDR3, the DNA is TGTGCCAGCAGTTGGGACAGGGGTGGCAATTCACCCCTCCACTTT.

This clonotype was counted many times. In nucleotides, the CDR3 is TGCAGTGCTCCTAAGCGGGGGGGAGTTCAAGAGACCCAGTACTTC. Amino acids: CSAPKRGGVQETQYF. The gene calls are TRBV20-1 and TRBJ2-5; TRBD2 aligns across 10 bases. This CDR3 is built from 15 residues. Germline CDR1 is DFQATT and CDR2 is SNEGSKA (reference sequence). Trimming at V came to 5 bases and at J to 2 bases, leaving 8 bases not matched to a gene.

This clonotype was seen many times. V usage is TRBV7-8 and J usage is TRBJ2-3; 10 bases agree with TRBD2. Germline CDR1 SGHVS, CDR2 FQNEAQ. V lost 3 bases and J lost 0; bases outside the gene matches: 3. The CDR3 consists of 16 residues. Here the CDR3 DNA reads TGTGCCAGCAGCTTCAAGCGGGGGGGTAGCACAGATACGCAGTATTTT. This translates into CASSFKRGGSTDTQYF.

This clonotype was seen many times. CDR3 sequence reads: CASGLSGAEETQYF. CDR3 sequence (DNA): TGTGCTAGTGGTTTATCCGGTGCGGAAGAGACCCAGTACTTC. V and J are TRBV12-5 and TRBJ2-5; D gene ambiguous. Trimming removed 3 bases from V and 3 bases from J, with 11 bases in between. The CDR3 totals 14 residues. Germline loops: CDR1 LGHNT, CDR2 FRNRAP.

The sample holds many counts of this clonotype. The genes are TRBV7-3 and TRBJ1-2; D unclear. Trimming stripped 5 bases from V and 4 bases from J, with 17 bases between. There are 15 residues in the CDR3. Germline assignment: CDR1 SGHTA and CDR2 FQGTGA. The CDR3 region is CASSPRPGLGYGYTF. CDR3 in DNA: TGTGCCAGCAGCCCGAGACCCGGCTTGGGCTATGGCTACACCTTC.

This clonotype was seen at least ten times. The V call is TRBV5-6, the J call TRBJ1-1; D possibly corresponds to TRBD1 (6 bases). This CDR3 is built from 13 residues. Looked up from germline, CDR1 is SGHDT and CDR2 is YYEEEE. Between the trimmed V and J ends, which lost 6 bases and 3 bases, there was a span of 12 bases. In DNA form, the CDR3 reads TGTGCCAGCAATATAGGGGGGGACACTGAAGCTTTCTTT. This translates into CASNIGGDTEAFF.

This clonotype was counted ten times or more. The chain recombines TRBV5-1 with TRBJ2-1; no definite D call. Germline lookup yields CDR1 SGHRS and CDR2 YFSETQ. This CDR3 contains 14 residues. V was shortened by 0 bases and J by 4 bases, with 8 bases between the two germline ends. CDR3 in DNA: TGCGCCAGCAGCTTGGACTACCGATACAATGAGCAGTTCTTC. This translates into CASSLDYRYNEQFF.